Listed below are T cell receptor beta chains from one sample, sequenced in a study of shared clonotypes between healthy human individuals. TCRdb keeps only in-frame clones here, not all; method: immunoSEQ multiplex PCR. This sample yields 2 million to 2.5 million clones, of which about 93% are seen a single time; 1.5% to 2% belongs to the top ten. Source material: naive CD8+ T cells from PBMCs. The receptors here all came from a man in his late teens or twenties in good health. Some clones in this sample may be carry-over from other donors' samples. CDR3s include the opening cysteine and the closing phenylalanine or tryptophan. The D gene is left open where the match is weak. A clone size is listed for some rows: how often the clone was seen (once, few, many), or a class if it is expanded.

cdr3_length j_call d_call v_call clone_size cdr3_nt cdr3_aa
15 TRBJ2-7 . TRBV13 . TGTGCCAGCAGCTTTAACGGGGCCAAAGTTTACGAGCAGTACTTC CASSFNGAKVYEQYF
15 TRBJ2-7 TRBD1 TRBV7-9 once TGTGCCAGCAGCTGGGGACAGGGGCTTTTTGGCGAGCAGTACTTC CASSWGQGLFGEQYF
12 TRBJ2-7 . TRBV4-1 . TGCGCCAGCAGCCAAGTTCGGTCCGAGCAGTACTTC CASSQVRSEQYF
13 TRBJ2-2 TRBD2 TRBV9 . TGTGCCAGCAGTGCTCAGGGACTAGCGGAGCTGTTTTTT CASSAQGLAELFF
16 TRBJ2-3 TRBD2 TRBV11-2 . TGTGCCAGCAGCACCTCTACTAGCGGGAGGGCAGATACGCAGTATTTT CASSTSTSGRADTQYF
17 TRBJ2-7 TRBD2 TRBV11-2 . TGTGCCAGCAGCGGGGGCGAACTAGCGGGAGTACGATACGAGCAGTACTTC CASSGGELAGVRYEQYF
15 TRBJ2-1 TRBD2 TRBV11-2 . TGTGCCAGCAGCGAGACTAGCGGGAGTTCCAATGAGCAGTTCTTC CASSETSGSSNEQFF
14 TRBJ2-7 . TRBV9 . TGTGCCAGCAGCGTAGGAGGAACAGCCTACGAGCAGTACTTC CASSVGGTAYEQYF
13 TRBJ1-1 . TRBV14 . TGTGCCAGCAGCCAACCCCCGAACACTGAAGCTTTCTTT CASSQPPNTEAFF
14 TRBJ2-3 TRBD2 TRBV27 . TGTGCCAGTGGGACTAGCGGGAGAACAGATACGCAGTATTTT CASGTSGRTDTQYF
16 TRBJ1-4 . TRBV7-8 . TGTGCCAGCAGTCGCGGCCCGGGGGCCTCGGGGGAAAAACTGTTTTTT CASSRGPGASGEKLFF
14 TRBJ1-1 TRBD1 TRBV9 few TGTGCCAGCAGCCTAGGGACAGGGGGCACTGAAGCTTTCTTT CASSLGTGGTEAFF
14 TRBJ1-2 . TRBV6-5 . TGTGCCAGCAGTTACCGAGGGGGGATAGATGGCTACACCTTC CASSYRGGIDGYTF
13 TRBJ1-1 . TRBV19 . TGTGCCAGTAGTATCGGGACGGGTACTGAAGCTTTCTTT CASSIGTGTEAFF
14 TRBJ2-1 TRBD2 TRBV30 . TGTGCCTCAAGCGGGAGGGCCGCTTACAATGAGCAGTTCTTC CASSGRAAYNEQFF
15 TRBJ2-1 TRBD2 TRBV5-1 . TGCGCCAGCAGCTTGGCTAGCGGGACCGGAGATGAGCAGTTCTTC CASSLASGTGDEQFF
17 TRBJ2-7 TRBD2 TRBV27 . TGTGCCAGCAGTCCTCCCCGAATAGCGGGAGGCTCCTACGAGCAGTACTTC CASSPPRIAGGSYEQYF
18 TRBJ1-2 . TRBV4-1 once TGCGCCAGCAGCCAAGGTTCATTGCGGGTGGGGACCAACTATGGCTACACCTTC CASSQGSLRVGTNYGYTF
15 TRBJ2-7 . TRBV10-3 . TGTGCCATCAGTGAGACGACAGAGAGCTCCTACGAGCAGTACTTC CAISETTESSYEQYF
15 TRBJ1-1 . TRBV25-1 . TGTGCCAGCAGTCCCTCCCTACACATGAACACTGAAGCTTTCTTT CASSPSLHMNTEAFF
15 TRBJ1-1 . TRBV9 . TGTGCCAGCAGCGTAGGTGGGGGCCTGAACACTGAAGCTTTCTTT CASSVGGGLNTEAFF
13 TRBJ1-3 . TRBV2 . TGTGCCAGCACAGACTTACAAGGAAACACCATATATTTT CASTDLQGNTIYF